Listed here are 5 T cell receptor beta chains from one sample, sequenced in a study of blood T cell repertoires in COVID-19 (dated by TCRdb to 2018 to 2020). The library was obtained by the immunoSEQ multiplex PCR assay. The clones in this table, taken by TCRdb from immuneACCESS, are in-frame only. Not every clone is retained; where verified, under half of the shortfall comes from an unresolved V gene, and the cause of the rest is unknown. The sample records under 150,000 clones, around 83% of which are singletons. The ten largest clonotypes hold about 9.5% of the sample. Sample: peripheral blood. The receptor set was obtained from a man aged 35 to 55 with active or convalescent COVID-19.

The V gene is TRBV7-2, the J gene TRBJ2-2, with D unclear. The V end was cut by 5 bases, the J end by 0 bases, with 10 bases between. The germline V gene encodes CDR1 SGHTA and CDR2 FQGNSA. The CDR3 totals 15 residues. The CDR3 nucleotides are TGTGCCAGCAGCGCCCAGTTCGCGAACACCGGGGAGCTGTTTTTT. Protein sequence: CASSAQFANTGELFF.

The V call is TRBV6-6, the J call TRBJ1-3; TRBD1 is a possible D gene (5 bases). This CDR3 spans 14 amino acids. The V gene lost 5 bases and the J gene lost 4 bases, with 12 bases spanning the gap. Germline V gene data show CDR1 as MNHNY and CDR2 as SVGAGI (reference sequence). The DNA of the CDR3 is TGTGCCAGCAGTGGAGGGGTTTACGGAAACACCATATATTTT. Amino acid sequence: CASSGGVYGNTIYF.

The table lists this clone with a few counts. The chain employs TRBV27 and TRBJ1-2, with D uncertain. Trimming took off 3 bases at V and 4 bases at J, with 12 bases between the two ends. CDR3 length equals 14 residues. The germline CDR1 and CDR2 sequences are MNHEY and SMNVEV (reference sequence). CDR3 sequence: CASSFSRSFYGYTF. DNA of the CDR3: TGTGCCAGCAGTTTCTCTCGTTCCTTCTATGGCTACACCTTC.

The chain recombines TRBV5-1 with TRBJ2-5, with D maybe TRBD1 (6 bases). V was clipped by 7 bases and J by 5 bases, with 18 bases between them. The CDR3 totals 14 residues. The germline gives CDR1 SGHRS, CDR2 YFSETQ. CDR3 DNA: TGCGCCAGCGGACCAGGGGAGTTTGGGGAGACCCAGTACTTC. Translation gives CASGPGEFGETQYF.

V and J are TRBV18 and TRBJ1-4, with 7 positions matching TRBD1. The CDR3 runs to 18 residues. Germline CDR1 KGHSH, CDR2 LQKENI. With V trimmed by 3 bases and J by 5 bases, 15 bases remained unmatched. The CDR3 protein is CASSPRTDLTGSNEKLFF. The CDR3 nucleotides read TGTGCCAGCTCACCGAGGACCGACTTGACAGGGTCAAATGAAAAACTGTTTTTT.